These 21 T cell receptor beta chains originate from one sample sequenced in a study of regulatory T cells in long-lasting Graves disease (dated by TCRdb to the early 2020s). Interpreted using the paper, the time point label stands for: newly diagnosed GD, antithyroid drugs for less than 3 months. For both TCR sequencing and RNA sequencing, RNA was extracted from PBMCs in TRIzol. Receptor amplification or capture employed multiplex PCR. TCRdb records Illumina HiSeq 4000 as the sequencer. iRepertoire HTBI primers and Arm-PCR amplification of CDR3 regions were used to construct TCR beta libraries. TCRdb trimmed public reads at Q25 via fastp, called clones via MiXCR and kept in-frame beta chains. Rows with one shared CDR3 protein collapse into an entry with the most common genes and DNA. A total of 350,000 to 450,000 distinct CDR3 sequences appear in this sample, about 15% of them only once. Together, the top ten hold around 7.6% of the sample.

These sequences were also reported in another study, on T cells in Graves' hyperthyroidism and ophthalmopathy.

The sequences come from peripheral blood mononuclear cells (PBMCs), collected at new diagnosis, from a patient treated with antithyroid drugs. These receptors were taken from a woman aged 40 to 50 with Graves disease. Donor details come from another sample of the same person, matched by shared clones.

This clonotype was detected many times. The chain is built from TRBV28 and TRBJ2-7, with 8 bases fitting TRBD2. The V segment lost 5 bases and the J segment 3 bases; nucleotides outside the gene matches: 9. Germline V gene data show CDR1 as MDHEN and CDR2 as SYDVKM. The CDR3 consists of 15 residues. CDR3 coding DNA: TGTGCCAGCAGTCCCCTACTAGCGGAGCGCTACGAGCAGTACTTC. This translates into CASSPLLAERYEQYF.

This clonotype has just a few counts. J is TRBJ2-1 and V is TRBV6-5, with 11 bases lining up with TRBD2. Germline CDR1 MNHEY, CDR2 SVGAGI. J lost 7 bases, V lost 1 base, and 3 bases had no gene match. The CDR3 length is 15 residues. Here the CDR3 DNA reads TGTGCCAGCAGTTACTTACTAGCGGGGGTGAATGAGCAGTTCTTC. Its protein is CASSYLLAGVNEQFF.

The table lists this clonotype with many counts. Compared with germline, one end of the junction differs, possibly owing to a read error. The J gene is TRBJ2-3, the V gene TRBV4-1, with 9 bases identical to TRBD2. From germline, CDR1 is MGHRA and CDR2 YSYEKL. The CDR3 length is 13 residues. The DNA for the CDR3 is TGCGCCAGCAGCCAAGAACAACTAGCGGGCCCGTCTTTT. Translating it yields CASSQEQLAGPSF.

The chain couples TRBV5-5 to TRBJ2-1; D ambiguous. CDR3 length: 13 residues. Trimming stripped 4 bases from V and 0 bases from J, with 5 bases between. Germline loops: CDR1 SGHKS, CDR2 YYEKEE (reference sequence). CDR3 amino acids: CASSATSYNEQFF. CDR3 nucleotides: TGTGCCAGCAGCGCTACCTCCTACAATGAGCAGTTCTTC.

This clonotype was detected many times. This sequence joins TRBV7-9 and TRBJ2-5; 10 bases agree with TRBD1. The CDR3 loop spans 14 amino acids. CDR1 SEHNR and CDR2 FQNEAQ come from the germline V gene (reference sequence). The V gene end was trimmed by 4 bases and the J gene end by 4 bases; junction bases not matched to a gene: 3. As DNA, the CDR3 is TGTGCCAGCAGCTCCGGGACAGGGGTAGAGACCCAGTACTTC. Protein sequence: CASSSGTGVETQYF.

The chain recombines TRBV12-3 or TRBV12-4 with TRBJ1-1, with 7 nucleotides matching TRBD1. Unmatched junction bases numbered 7, after V lost 5 bases and J lost 7 bases. There are 13 residues in the CDR3. The CDR3 loop is CASSRQGRIEAFF. DNA of the CDR3: TGTGCCAGCAGTCGACAGGGAAGGATTGAAGCTTTCTTT.

This clonotype was recorded many times. This sequence joins TRBV5-1 and TRBJ2-7, with TRBD2 matching over 11 bases. Germline values: CDR1 SGHRS, CDR2 YFSETQ. The CDR3 runs 16 residues. V gave up 4 bases and J gave up 3 bases; unmatched junction bases: 9. The CDR3 is CASSSTGTSGFYEQYF. In nucleotides, the CDR3 is TGCGCCAGCAGCAGCACCGGGACTAGCGGTTTCTACGAGCAGTACTTC.

The chain couples TRBV29-1 to TRBJ1-2; no firm D call. Germline CDR1 is SQVTM and CDR2 is ANQGSEA. Trimming took 3 bases from V and 8 from J, leaving 1 base between them. The CDR3 is 8 amino acids. This CDR3 reads CSVEGYTF. The CDR3 nucleotides read TGCAGCGTTGAGGGCTACACCTTC.

The V gene is TRBV19, the J gene TRBJ2-1, with TRBD1 matching over 7 bases. The CDR3 has 17 residues. V dropped 1 base and J dropped 5; count of bases not matched to a gene: 11. Germline V gene data show CDR1 as LNHDA and CDR2 as SQIVND (reference sequence). CDR3 DNA sequence: TGTGCCAGTAGTATAGCAGACAGGGCCATTCTTCACAATGAGCAGTTCTTC. It encodes CASSIADRAILHNEQFF.

This clonotype came up many times. This chain joins TRBV7-3 and TRBJ2-7; 8 positions agree with TRBD2. V was clipped by 5 bases and J by 5 bases; unmatched bases: 8. The CDR3 has 14 residues. Germline lookup yields CDR1 SGHTA and CDR2 FQGTGA. CDR3 sequence: CASSPGGSADEQYF. CDR3 DNA sequence: TGTGCCAGCAGCCCGGGGGGGTCTGCGGACGAGCAGTACTTC. Drawing the rest from reference TRBV7-3 and TRBJ2-7, the complete variable domain is GAGVSQTPSNKVTEKGKYVELRCDPISGHTALYWYRQSLGQGPEFLIYFQGTGAADDSGLPNDRFFAVRPEGSVSTLKIQRTERGDSAVYLCASSPGGSADEQYFGPGTRLTVT.

The chain joins TRBV10-2 to TRBJ2-7, with TRBD2 matching 8 bases. There are 16 residues in the CDR3. Per the germline V gene, CDR1 is WSHSY and CDR2 is SAAADI. Germline trimming cut 1 base from V and 3 bases from J; bases unmatched to any gene: 8. CDR3 DNA: TGCGCCAGCAGTGAGTGGAGAGCGGGAGACGTCTACGAGCAGTACTTC. This encodes CASSEWRAGDVYEQYF.

This rearrangement joins TRBV11-3 to TRBJ1-3, with no clear D. Germline CDR1 is SGHNT and CDR2 is YENEEA. V lost 1 base and J 1 base, leaving 11 bases between the germline ends. The CDR3 contains 16 residues. The DNA of the CDR3 is TGTGCCAGCAGCTTAGTTGGCAGCAAATCTGGAAACACCATATATTTT. Protein: CASSLVGSKSGNTIYF.

The rearrangement joins TRBV2 to TRBJ1-1; no clear D gene. The CDR3 totals 18 residues. Trimming stripped 3 bases from V and 1 base from J, with 21 bases between. The germline CDR1 and CDR2 sequences are SNHLY and FYNNEI. The chain's CDR3 is CASSDSRQPATGNTEAFF. CDR3 coding DNA: TGTGCCAGCAGTGATAGCCGGCAGCCGGCGACTGGGAACACTGAAGCTTTCTTT.

This clonotype has only a few counts. V usage is TRBV28 and J usage is TRBJ1-4; 8 positions match TRBD1. The V segment lost 1 base and the J segment 3 bases; nucleotides outside the gene matches: 4. Per the germline V gene, CDR1 is MDHEN and CDR2 is SYDVKM. CDR3 length: 16 amino acids. The chain's CDR3 is CASSLFRGPPNEKLFF. The CDR3 DNA reads TGTGCCAGCAGTTTATTCAGGGGGCCCCCTAATGAAAAACTGTTTTTT.

Many counts were recorded for this clonotype. The V and J genes are TRBV7-3 and TRBJ2-1; TRBD1 matches 8 bases. From germline, CDR1 is SGHTA and CDR2 FQGTGA. The CDR3 extends over 13 amino acids. The J segment lost 5 bases and the V segment lost 5 bases, leaving 2 bases of the junction unmatched. The CDR3 protein is CASSADRDNEQFF. The CDR3 DNA follows: TGTGCCAGCAGCGCGGACAGGGACAATGAGCAGTTCTTC.

This clonotype was picked up many times. The chain links TRBV11-2 to TRBJ1-6; TRBD1 might be the D (6 bases). V was shortened by 0 bases and J by 9 bases, with 12 bases between the two germline ends. Germline V gives CDR1 SGHAT, CDR2 FQNNGV. The CDR3 sequence is 15 residues long. The CDR3 is CASSLETGFSSPLHF. In DNA form, the CDR3 reads TGTGCCAGCAGCTTAGAAACAGGGTTTTCTTCACCCCTCCACTTT.

As for this clonotype: This clone may be a read error of a much larger clone one base away. This chain connects TRBV12-3 or TRBV12-4 to TRBJ1-1, with TRBD1 identical over 9 bases. The J segment lost 4 bases and the V segment lost 6 bases, leaving 6 bases of the junction unmatched. This CDR3 region has 14 residues. CDR3 in DNA: TGTGCCAGCAGACCCGACAGGGGGACCACTGAAGCTTTCTTT. It is translated as CASRPDRGTTEAFF.

As regards this clonotype: A read error is likely here: a far larger clone is one base away. This rearrangement joins TRBV2 to TRBJ2-1; TRBD2 agrees at 7 bases. The assigned J gene may be wrong: the sequence end matches TRBJ2-5 better. CDR1 is SNHLY and CDR2 is FYNNEI in the germline V gene. CDR3 length: 14 amino acids. The CDR3 reads CASGVGLAEETQYF. Written as DNA, the CDR3 is TGTGCCAGCGGTGTCGGGCTAGCGGAAGAGACCCAGTACTTC.

The chain combines TRBV7-9 with TRBJ1-2; no clear D gene. CDR3 length equals 13 residues. Germline V gene data show CDR1 as SEHNR and CDR2 as FQNEAQ (reference sequence). V gave up 0 bases and J gave up 8 bases, with 10 bases separating them. The CDR3 reads CASSLAMQYGYTF. In DNA form, the CDR3 reads TGTGCCAGCAGCTTAGCCATGCAGTACGGCTACACCTTC.

This clonotype has ten or more counts. The V gene is TRBV29-1, the J gene TRBJ2-1; TRBD2 aligns across 11 bases. Germline V gene lookup returns CDR1 SQVTM and CDR2 ANQGSEA. The CDR3 has 12 amino acids. Here the CDR3 reads CTLAGGPNEQFF. DNA for the CDR3: TGCACGTTAGCGGGAGGGCCAAATGAGCAGTTCTTC.

This clonotype was seen once. The rearrangement joins TRBV19 to TRBJ2-4, with 8 positions matching TRBD2. With 9 bases clipped from V and 9 bases from J, the junction kept 10 bases outside the gene matches. The CDR3 has 13 amino acids. Germline V gene lookup returns CDR1 LNHDA and CDR2 SQIVND (reference sequence). The CDR3 region is CASARAGEAIQYF. The DNA for the CDR3 is TGTGCCAGCGCAAGAGCGGGAGAGGCCATTCAGTACTTC.